Sequencing of this TCR beta chain was carried out in a study of shared clonotypes between healthy human individuals. Selected positively for CCR7 and CD45RO-negative, naive CD8 cells excluded terminally differentiated effector memory CD45RA+ cells. Here immunoSEQ multiplex PCR was the method, and the copy in TCRdb shows in-frame clones only, minus some. The data contain over 2,000,000 clones, around 93% of them singletons. Regarding this clone: The antigen remains undetermined.

This CDR3 is 20 amino acids long. V trimming: 5 bases; J trimming: 3 bases; junction bases outside the gene matches: 19. Germline V lookup: CDR1 MNHEY, CDR2 SMNVEV (reference sequence). Overall study results and limits: Rarefaction showed sorted-subset sequencing was incomplete despite large depth.

This receptor was identified in a man between 18 and 29 years old in good health. Some clones in this sample may be carry-over from other donors' samples. V gene TRBV27 combines with J gene TRBJ2-2, with 9 positions matching TRBD2. The specimen sequenced was naive CD8+ T cells from PBMCs. The chain's CDR3 is CASSQLDWREGARYTGELFF. The CDR3 nucleotides are TGTGCCAGCAGTCAACTGGACTGGCGGGAGGGGGCGAGGTACACCGGGGAGCTGTTTTTT.